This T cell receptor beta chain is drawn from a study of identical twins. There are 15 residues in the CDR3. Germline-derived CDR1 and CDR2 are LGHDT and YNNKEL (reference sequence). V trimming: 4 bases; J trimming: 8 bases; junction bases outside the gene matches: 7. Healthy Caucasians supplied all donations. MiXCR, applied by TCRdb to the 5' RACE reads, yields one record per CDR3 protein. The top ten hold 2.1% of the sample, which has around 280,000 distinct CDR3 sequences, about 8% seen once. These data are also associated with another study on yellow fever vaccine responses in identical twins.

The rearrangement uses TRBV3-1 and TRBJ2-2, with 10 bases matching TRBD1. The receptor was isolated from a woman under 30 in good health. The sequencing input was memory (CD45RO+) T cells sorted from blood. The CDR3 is CASSPRDRGRGELFF. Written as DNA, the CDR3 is TGTGCCAGCAGCCCCCGGGACAGGGGCAGGGGGGAGCTGTTTTTT.